The source of this T cell receptor (beta chain) is a study of Graves' ophthalmopathy and Graves' hyperthyroidism. RNA served as the template for amplifying TCR beta CDR3 regions. The library came from an HTBI-primed first-round RT-PCR and a second-round multiplex PCR. TCRdb called the multiplex PCR reads again in MiXCR, with one record for every CDR3 protein. Of a few hundred thousand distinct CDR3 sequences listed, roughly 39% are singletons. The CDR3 consists of 14 residues. Germline V gene sequence: CDR1 MRHNA, CDR2 SNTAGT. V gave up 7 bases and J gave up 5 bases; unmatched junction bases: 8. As for this clonotype: Its antigen remains unknown.

Study-level points and caveats: With just under 90% sensitivity and around 81% specificity, a 13-signature model separated ophthalmopathy from stable hyperthyroidism.

The chain is built from TRBV6-4 and TRBJ2-5, with 9 bases identical to TRBD2. The receptor was derived from an adult man with Graves' hyperthyroidism. The sequenced sample was peripheral blood or thyroid tissue (not recorded which). CDR3 coding DNA: TGTGCCAGCAAGGGTAGCGGGAGCTATGAGACCCAGTACTTC. Residues: CASKGSGSYETQYF.